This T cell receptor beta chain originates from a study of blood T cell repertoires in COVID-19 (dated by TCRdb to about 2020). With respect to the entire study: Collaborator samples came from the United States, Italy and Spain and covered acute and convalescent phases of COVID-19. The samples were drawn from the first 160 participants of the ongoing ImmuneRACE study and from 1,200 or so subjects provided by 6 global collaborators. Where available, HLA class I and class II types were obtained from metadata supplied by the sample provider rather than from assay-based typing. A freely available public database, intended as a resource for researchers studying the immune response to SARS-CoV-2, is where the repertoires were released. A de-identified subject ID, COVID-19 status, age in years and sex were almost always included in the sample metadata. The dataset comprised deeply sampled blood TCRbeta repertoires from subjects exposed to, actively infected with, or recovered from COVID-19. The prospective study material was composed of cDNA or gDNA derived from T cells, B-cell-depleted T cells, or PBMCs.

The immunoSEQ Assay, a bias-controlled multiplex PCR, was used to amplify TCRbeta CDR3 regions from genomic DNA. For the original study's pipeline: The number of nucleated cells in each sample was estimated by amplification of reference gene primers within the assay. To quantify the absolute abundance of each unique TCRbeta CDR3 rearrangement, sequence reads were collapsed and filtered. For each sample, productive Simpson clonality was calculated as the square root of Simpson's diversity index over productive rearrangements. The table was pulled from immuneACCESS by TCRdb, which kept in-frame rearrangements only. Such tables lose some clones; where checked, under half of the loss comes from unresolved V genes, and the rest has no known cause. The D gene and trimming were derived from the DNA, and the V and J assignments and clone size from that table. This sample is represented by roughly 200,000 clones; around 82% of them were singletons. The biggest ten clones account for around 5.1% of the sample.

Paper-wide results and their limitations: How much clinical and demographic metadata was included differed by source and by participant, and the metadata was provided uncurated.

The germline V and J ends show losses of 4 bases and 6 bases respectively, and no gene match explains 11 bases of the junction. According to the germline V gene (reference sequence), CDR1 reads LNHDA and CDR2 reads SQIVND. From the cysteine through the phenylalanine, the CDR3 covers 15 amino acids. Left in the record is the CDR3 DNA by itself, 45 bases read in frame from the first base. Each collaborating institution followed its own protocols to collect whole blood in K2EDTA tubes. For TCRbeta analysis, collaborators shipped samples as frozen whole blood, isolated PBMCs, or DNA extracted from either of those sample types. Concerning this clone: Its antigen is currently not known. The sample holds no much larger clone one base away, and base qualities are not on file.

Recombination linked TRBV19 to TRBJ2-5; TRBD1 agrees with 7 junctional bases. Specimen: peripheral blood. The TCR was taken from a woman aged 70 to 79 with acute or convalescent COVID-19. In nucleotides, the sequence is TGTGCCAGTAGTACCCCGGGACAGCCGACGAAGACCCAGTACTTC. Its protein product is CASSTPGQPTKTQYF.